This T cell receptor (beta chain) emerged from a study of shared clonotypes between healthy human individuals. Study details: The people who gave samples were a couple of women and a few men aged 18 to 49.

Per germline, CDR1 SGHAT and CDR2 FQNNGV. V was shortened by 3 bases and J by 4 bases, with 15 bases between the two germline ends. This CDR3 spans 16 amino acids. Among the unsorted PBMC samples, replicate PCRs used approximately 320 ng DNA, 25,000 to 30,000 T cell genomes. The team ran DNA from unsorted PBMCs on ten immunoSEQ deep assay plates for sequencing. Sequenced by immunoSEQ multiplex PCR; TCRdb stores in-frame clones only, minus some. The sample has about 460,000 clones, around 77% seen once. This sequence joins TRBV11-2 and TRBJ1-4; D not certain. This sequence was found in a woman aged 40 to 49 in good health. Some clones in this sample may be carry-over from other donors' samples. Sequencing was done on a sample of PBMCs. The chain's CDR3 is CASSFNPLQYNEKLFF. The CDR3 coding sequence is TGTGCCAGCAGCTTTAATCCCTTACAGTATAATGAAAAACTGTTTTTT. The complete variable domain, with remaining parts taken from reference TRBV11-2 and TRBJ1-4, reads EAGVAQSPRYKIIEKRQSVAFWCNPISGHATLYWYQQILGQGPKLLIQFQNNGVVDDSQLPKDRFSAERLKGVDSTLKIQPAKLEDSAVYLCASSFNPLQYNEKLFFGSGTQLSVL.